This passage covers 10 T cell receptor beta chains from one sample sequenced in a study of T cell responses to AZD1222 COVID-19 vaccine. Here immunoSEQ multiplex PCR was the method, and the copy in TCRdb shows in-frame clones only, minus some. The table lists around 170,000 clones, around 90% of them singletons. The starting material was peripheral blood, obtained 28 days after the second AZD1222 dose. These receptors all stem from an adult who received the AZD1222 COVID-19 vaccine.

The CDR3 DNA is TGTGCCAGTCGGGGGGTTGGACTCGACACAGATACGCAGTATTTT. Translating gives CASRGVGLDTDTQYF. J is TRBJ2-3 and V is TRBV2; 7 bases align to TRBD2. This CDR3 is 15 amino acids long. Germline CDR1 is SNHLY and CDR2 is FYNNEI. The V and J ends lost 9 bases and 2 bases, in that order; junction bases with no gene match: 11.

In DNA form, the CDR3 reads TGTGCCAGCAGTAGGACAAACGAAGCTTTCTTT. Translated, it gives CASSRTNEAFF. The rearrangement links TRBV2 to TRBJ1-1; tentatively, D is TRBD1 (5 bases). Germline CDR1 SNHLY, CDR2 FYNNEI. The CDR3 has 11 amino acids. Trimming cost V 5 bases and J 8 bases, with 9 bases left between them.

This clone was counted only a few times. This CDR3 reads CASSLPDGGASEKLFF. CDR3 DNA sequence: TGTGCCAGCAGCTTGCCAGACGGGGGGGCAAGTGAAAAACTGTTTTTT. The chain uses TRBV5-4 and TRBJ1-4; TRBD1 is a possible D gene (6 bases). CDR1 is SGHNT, CDR2 YYREEE, per germline (reference sequence). CDR3 size: 16 residues. With 1 base removed from V and 7 bases from J, the gap between germline ends came to 17 bases. The variable domain in full, completed from reference TRBV5-4 and TRBJ1-4, reads ETGVTQSPTHLIKTRGQQVTLRCSSQSGHNTVSWYQQALGQGPQFIFQYYREEENGRGNFPPRFSGLQFPNYSSELNVNALELDDSALYLCASSLPDGGASEKLFFGSGTQLSVL.

This clone appeared a single time. V and J are TRBV19 and TRBJ1-4; no clear D gene. CDR1 and CDR2 (germline): LNHDA, SQIVND (reference sequence). V lost 5 bases and J lost 8, with 12 bases in between. This CDR3 is built from 13 residues. CDR3 region: CASSSWDEEKLFF. The CDR3 DNA is TGTGCCAGTAGTTCATGGGATGAAGAAAAACTGTTTTTT.

The V call is TRBV5-4, the J call TRBJ1-1, with TRBD1 matching 9 bases. The V gene end was trimmed by 4 bases and the J gene end by 1 base; junction bases not matched to a gene: 8. The CDR3 covers 16 residues. Per germline, CDR1 SGHNT and CDR2 YYREEE (reference sequence). Written as DNA, the CDR3 is TGTGCCAGCAGCACACGGACAGGGGCGAGGAACACTGAAGCTTTCTTT. It codes for CASSTRTGARNTEAFF.

The CDR3 loop reads CSVDGAGNTEAFF. CDR3 sequence (DNA): TGCAGCGTTGACGGGGCAGGGAACACTGAAGCTTTCTTT. This rearrangement joins TRBV29-1 to TRBJ1-1; D possibly corresponds to TRBD1 (5 bases). The length of the CDR3 is 13 residues. The germline CDR1 and CDR2 sequences are SQVTM and ANQGSEA. V lost 3 bases and J lost 1, with 9 bases in between.

The chain combines TRBV19 with TRBJ2-1, with TRBD2 matching 11 bases. This CDR3 is 16 amino acids long. V trimming: 6 bases; J trimming: 8 bases; junction bases outside the gene matches: 12. CDR1 LNHDA and CDR2 SQIVND come from the germline V gene (reference sequence). The CDR3 DNA reads TGTGCCAGTAGCCTGAATAGCGGGGGGGCGTTTCATGAGCAGTTCTTC. Translating it yields CASSLNSGGAFHEQFF. Full variable domain (missing parts from reference TRBV19 and TRBJ2-1): DGGITQSPKYLFRKEGQNVTLSCEQNLNHDAMYWYRQDPGQGLRLIYYSQIVNDFQKGDIAEGYSVSREKKESFPLTVTSAQKNPTAFYLCASSLNSGGAFHEQFFGPGTRLTVL.

The chain is built from TRBV6-5 and TRBJ2-1, with 7 bases matching TRBD1. Per the germline V gene, CDR1 is MNHEY and CDR2 is SVGAGI. The CDR3 totals 15 residues. Trimming removed 7 bases from V and 6 bases from J; junction bases left unmatched: 12. CDR3 residues: CASTPGKGAFNEQFF. The CDR3 region has the DNA TGTGCCAGCACTCCGGGAAAGGGGGCCTTCAATGAGCAGTTCTTC.

V gene TRBV19 combines with J gene TRBJ2-7; 9 bases are shared with TRBD1. Germline CDR1 reads LNHDA; CDR2 reads SQIVND (reference sequence). This CDR3 comprises 14 residues. V shed 5 bases, J shed 0 bases, and the junction held 2 bases outside the gene matches. The CDR3: CASSVGQGSYEQYF. The CDR3 DNA reads as TGTGCCAGTAGTGTGGGACAGGGCTCCTACGAGCAGTACTTC.

This clone was detected only once. This chain uses TRBV7-9 with TRBJ1-1; no reliable D call. V was trimmed by 5 bases and J by 3 bases, leaving 4 bases between them. Germline V gene sequence: CDR1 SEHNR, CDR2 FQNEAQ (reference sequence). This CDR3 region has 11 residues. CDR3 loop: CASSIDTEAFF. In DNA form, the CDR3 reads TGTGCCAGCAGCATCGACACTGAAGCTTTCTTT.